The source of this T cell receptor beta chain is a study of T cells in Graves' hyperthyroidism and ophthalmopathy. Researchers took RNA transcripts and amplified the TCR beta CDR3 regions from them. First-round RT-PCR of the TCR CDR3 relied on the HTBI primer set. TCRdb fed the multiplex PCR reads into MiXCR, producing one record per CDR3 protein. This repertoire shows approximately 740,000 distinct CDR3 sequences, approximately 14% found once; its top ten account for roughly 10%. The ends lost 4 bases at V and 4 bases at J; junction bases unmatched: 6. Germline CDR1 is SGHAT and CDR2 is FQNNGV. The length of the CDR3 is 14 residues. Only a few counts were recorded for this clonotype.

The specimen was blood. The V and J genes are TRBV11-2 and TRBJ1-2; TRBD1 aligns across 7 bases. The clonotype comes from a woman under 30 with Graves' hyperthyroidism. In nucleotides, the CDR3 is TGTGCCAGCAGCTCACTGGGACAGATCTATGGCTACACCTTC. Translation gives CASSSLGQIYGYTF.